A selection of T cell receptor beta chains follows, all from one sample in a study of beta chain features in type 1 diabetes. TCRdb's copy holds only in-frame clones and misses some; the assay was immunoSEQ multiplex PCR. The table has hundreds of thousands of clones, about 15% seen once. Sequenced material: naive CD4+ T cells from blood. The origin of the receptors is a young man with type 1 diabetes. Both conserved end residues are part of each CDR3. The D gene is left open where the match is weak. Expanded clones get a size class; other rows say once, few or many, or leave the size out.

V gene,J gene,clone size,D gene,CDR3 protein,CDR3 DNA
TRBV30,TRBJ2-2,few,-,CAWSALNTGELFF,TGTGCCTGGAGTGCTTTAAACACCGGGGAGCTGTTTTTT
TRBV10-3,TRBJ1-1,few,TRBD1,CAISGTGSTEAFF,TGTGCCATCAGTGGGACAGGGAGCACTGAAGCTTTCTTT
TRBV5-1,TRBJ2-7,-,-,CASSLGTFYEQYF,TGCGCCAGCAGTCTCGGGACTTTCTACGAGCAGTACTTC
TRBV9,TRBJ1-1,-,-,CASSVGGQNTEAFF,TGTGCCAGCAGCGTAGGAGGACAGAACACTGAAGCTTTCTTT
TRBV30,TRBJ1-6,-,-,CAWSWQGNSPLHF,TGTGCCTGGAGTTGGCAGGGAAATTCACCCCTCCACTTT
TRBV28,TRBJ2-4,few,TRBD1,CASHDRGTSAKNIQYF,TGTGCCAGTCACGACAGGGGTACCTCCGCCAAAAACATTCAGTACTTC
TRBV18,TRBJ2-7,few,TRBD1,CASSSQGAREQYF,TGTGCCAGCTCATCCCAGGGGGCGCGGGAGCAGTACTTC
TRBV7-8,TRBJ2-1,once,TRBD2,CASSWGERGRSYNEQFF,TGTGCCAGCAGCTGGGGTGAGCGGGGCCGCTCCTACAATGAGCAGTTCTTC
TRBV11-2,TRBJ2-5,few,-,CASSPGDLQETQYF,TGTGCCAGCAGCCCCGGGGACTTGCAAGAGACCCAGTACTTC
TRBV27,TRBJ2-5,few,-,CASSFQGTQETQYF,TGTGCCAGCAGTTTCCAGGGTACCCAAGAGACCCAGTACTTC
TRBV30,TRBJ2-1,few,-,CAWSVGTPKGNEQFF,TGTGCCTGGAGTGTGGGGACACCCAAGGGGAATGAGCAGTTCTTC
TRBV4-3,TRBJ2-7,few,TRBD1,CASSQKTGLGYEQYF,TGCGCCAGCAGCCAAAAGACAGGGTTAGGCTACGAGCAGTACTTC
TRBV6-6,TRBJ2-6,few,-,CASSTANGANVLTF,TGTGCCAGCAGTACAGCAAATGGGGCCAACGTCCTGACTTTC
TRBV5-6,TRBJ1-1,-,-,CASSLFLNTEAFF,TGTGCCAGCAGCTTATTCTTGAACACTGAAGCTTTCTTT
TRBV7-2,TRBJ1-1,few,TRBD1,CASSIDRARTEAFF,TGTGCCAGCAGCATCGACAGGGCGCGAACTGAAGCTTTCTTT
TRBV15,TRBJ2-7,-,TRBD1,CATSDDRGRAAQYF,TGTGCCACCAGCGACGACAGGGGTCGAGCAGCGCAGTACTTC
TRBV9,TRBJ2-3,few,TRBD2,CASSPIVAGTSSTDTQYF,TGTGCCAGCAGCCCGATAGTAGCGGGAACCTCTAGCACAGATACGCAGTATTTT
TRBV7-2,TRBJ2-1,-,-,CASRSSSYNEQFF,TGTGCCAGCAGGTCTAGCTCCTACAATGAGCAGTTCTTC
TRBV7-2,TRBJ1-1,-,TRBD1,CASSTRTGYAEAFF,TGTGCCAGCAGCACTCGGACAGGGTATGCTGAAGCTTTCTTT
TRBV28,TRBJ2-5,-,-,CASVGLPDQETQYF,TGTGCCAGCGTTGGGCTTCCAGACCAAGAGACCCAGTACTTC
TRBV5-1,TRBJ2-3,-,TRBD2,CASSLDPSGRADTQYF,TGCGCCAGCAGCTTGGATCCTAGCGGGAGGGCAGATACGCAGTATTTT
TRBV18,TRBJ2-7,few,TRBD2,CASSPAPAGLAVYEQYF,TGTGCCAGCTCGCCCGCCCCGGCGGGACTAGCGGTTTACGAGCAGTACTTC
TRBV15,TRBJ1-6,many,-,CATSRLDGNSPLHF,TGTGCCACCAGCAGACTCGACGGGAATTCACCCCTCCACTTT
TRBV18,TRBJ2-1,-,-,CASSRTLENEQFF,TGTGCCAGCTCACGTACCTTAGAGAATGAGCAGTTCTTC
TRBV7-2,TRBJ2-5,-,-,CASSLGTVQETQYF,TGTGCCAGCAGCTTAGGGACAGTCCAAGAGACCCAGTACTTC
TRBV28,TRBJ2-2,-,-,CAALKGLNTGELFF,TGTGCCGCTTTGAAGGGACTGAACACCGGGGAGCTGTTTTTT
TRBV9,TRBJ2-7,-,TRBD1,CASTPGQGYYEQYF,TGTGCCAGCACCCCGGGACAGGGGTACTACGAGCAGTACTTC
TRBV28,TRBJ2-7,-,-,CASSPPTGSYEQYF,TGTGCCAGCAGTCCCCCAACAGGCTCCTACGAGCAGTACTTC
TRBV6-5,TRBJ2-1,-,TRBD2,CASSGAGWHNEQFF,TGTGCCAGCAGTGGAGCGGGATGGCACAATGAGCAGTTCTTC
TRBV6-1,TRBJ2-7,-,TRBD1,CASSERDRDEQYF,TGTGCCAGCAGTGAAAGGGACAGGGACGAGCAGTACTTC
TRBV5-1,TRBJ2-1,few,TRBD1,CASSTSTGTAFNEQFF,TGCGCCAGCAGCACTTCTACCGGGACAGCTTTTAATGAGCAGTTCTTC
TRBV5-6,TRBJ2-2,few,-,CASSLLQLDTGELFF,TGTGCCAGCAGCTTGTTACAGTTGGACACCGGGGAGCTGTTTTTT
TRBV5-4,TRBJ2-5,-,-,CASSSGTKSEETQYF,TGTGCCAGCAGCTCGGGGACAAAAAGTGAAGAGACCCAGTACTTC